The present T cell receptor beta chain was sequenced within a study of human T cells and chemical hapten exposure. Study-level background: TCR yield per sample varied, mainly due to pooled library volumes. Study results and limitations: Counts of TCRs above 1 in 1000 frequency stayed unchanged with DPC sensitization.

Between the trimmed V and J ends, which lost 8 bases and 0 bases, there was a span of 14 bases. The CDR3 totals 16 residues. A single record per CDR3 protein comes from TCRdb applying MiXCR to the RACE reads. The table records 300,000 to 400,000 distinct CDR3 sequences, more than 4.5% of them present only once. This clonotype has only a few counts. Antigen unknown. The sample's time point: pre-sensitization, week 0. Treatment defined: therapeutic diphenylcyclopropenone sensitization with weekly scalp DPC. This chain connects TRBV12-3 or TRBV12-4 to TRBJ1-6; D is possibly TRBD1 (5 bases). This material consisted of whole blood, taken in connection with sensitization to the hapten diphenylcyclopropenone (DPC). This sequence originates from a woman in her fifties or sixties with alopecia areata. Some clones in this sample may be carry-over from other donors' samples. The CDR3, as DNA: TGTGCCAGCGGTCAGGGAGAAAGCTCCTATAATTCACCCCTCCACTTT. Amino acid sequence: CASGQGESSYNSPLHF.